Below are 13 T cell receptor beta chains sequenced from a single sample in a study of cytomegalovirus exposure and HLA in healthy donors. In the PCR, 60 Vbeta and 13 Jbeta primers were used. Sequenced by immunoSEQ multiplex PCR; TCRdb stores in-frame clones only, minus some. Of 100,000 to 150,000 clones listed, roughly 84% are singletons. Sequenced input: PBMCs. These receptors came from a boy aged 5-17 years in good health and CMV-seronegative.

The V and J genes are TRBV5-4 and TRBJ1-2; 7 bases match TRBD1. Germline V gene lookup returns CDR1 SGHNT and CDR2 YYREEE (reference sequence). The CDR3 has 16 residues. V was clipped by 1 base and J by 4 bases; unmatched bases: 10. The CDR3 protein is CASSLPRGKEFYGYTF. In DNA form, the CDR3 reads TGTGCCAGCAGCTTGCCCAGGGGGAAAGAATTCTATGGCTACACCTTC.

The chain employs TRBV6-4 and TRBJ2-3, with D hard to call. V was cut by 0 bases and J by 1 base, with 5 bases left in between. The CDR3 contains 14 residues. CDR1 and CDR2 (germline): MRHNA, SNTAGT. CDR3 amino acids: CASSDSARTDTQYF. The CDR3 nucleotides are TGTGCCAGCAGTGACTCGGCTCGCACAGATACGCAGTATTTT.

The chain carries TRBV12-2 and TRBJ2-3; the table gives TRBD2 as D, unverified against the DNA. TRBV12-2 has pseudogene status. The CDR3 sequence is 16 residues long. In DNA form, the CDR3 reads TGTGCAAGTCGCGCCAGTCCGGGGGAAAGCACAGATACGCAGTATTTT. Its translation: CASRASPGESTDTQYF.

This chain joins TRBV7-2 and TRBJ2-5; 7 bases line up with TRBD1. This CDR3 is 14 amino acids long. J lost 3 bases, V lost 5 bases, and 6 bases had no gene match. The germline gives CDR1 SGHTA, CDR2 FQGNSA. CDR3 region: CASSATRGKETQYF. In DNA, the CDR3 is TGTGCCAGCAGCGCAACCAGGGGGAAAGAGACCCAGTACTTC.

The V call is TRBV19, the J call TRBJ1-5; TRBD1 matches at 7 bases. The CDR3 covers 15 residues. J gave up 4 bases and V 7 bases, and 10 bases lay outside the gene matches. Germline assignment: CDR1 LNHDA and CDR2 SQIVND (reference sequence). CDR3 DNA sequence: TGTGCCAGTAAGAAGGCCAGGGGGAAGAATCAGCCCCAGCATTTT. Encoded protein: CASKKARGKNQPQHF.

This chain joins TRBV29-1 and TRBJ1-4; 8 nucleotides align to TRBD1. The junction had 2 bases not matched to a gene; V was cut back by 7 bases and J by 7 bases. CDR3 length: 11 amino acids. The V gene's germline CDR1 is SQVTM and CDR2 ANQGSEA. CDR3: CSATGGEKLFF. The CDR3 DNA follows: TGCAGCGCAACAGGGGGTGAAAAACTGTTTTTT.

This chain joins TRBV4-3 and TRBJ2-3, with 13 nucleotides matching TRBD2. The V and J ends lost 4 bases and 5 bases, in that order; junction bases with no gene match: 6. This CDR3 has 16 amino acids. The germline V gene has CDR1 LGHNA and CDR2 YSLEER. CDR3 loop: CASSPSLAGGQDTQYF. DNA for the CDR3: TGCGCCAGCAGCCCATCACTAGCGGGGGGGCAAGATACGCAGTATTTT.

This clone showed up just once. This sequence joins TRBV15 and TRBJ2-1, with a possible D match to TRBD2 (5 bases). Trimming removed 1 base at V and 6 bases at J, with 13 bases between. Germline V gene sequence: CDR1 LNHNV, CDR2 YYDKDF (reference sequence). The CDR3 is 15 residues long. The CDR3 DNA follows: TGTGCCACCAGCAGAGGAAAGGACTCATCCAATGAGCAGTTCTTC. This sequence encodes CATSRGKDSSNEQFF.

This rearrangement joins TRBV7-9 to TRBJ2-1; D may be TRBD1 (6 bases). This CDR3 region has 15 residues. Germline V CDR1 and CDR2: SEHNR, FQNEAQ (reference sequence). Trimming cost V 3 bases and J 4 bases, with 13 bases left between them. The CDR3 sequence is CASSFGRGEYNEQFF. In DNA, the CDR3 is TGTGCCAGCAGCTTTGGCAGGGGCGAATACAATGAGCAGTTCTTC. The variable domain in full, with the rest retrieved from reference TRBV7-9 and TRBJ2-1, is DTGVSQNPRHKITKRGQNVTFRCDPISEHNRLYWYRQTLGQGPEFLTYFQNEAQLEKSRLLSDRFSAERPKGSFSTLEIQRTEQGDSAMYLCASSFGRGEYNEQFFGPGTRLTVL.

The chain recombines TRBV4-2 with TRBJ1-2; 10 nucleotides line up with TRBD1. The V segment lost 2 bases and the J segment 5 bases; nucleotides outside the gene matches: 11. CDR1 is LGHNA, CDR2 YNFKEQ, per germline. This CDR3 contains 17 residues. The CDR3 spells CASSQIPGQGIKYGYTF. In DNA, the CDR3 is TGTGCCAGCAGCCAAATACCGGGACAGGGGATTAAGTATGGCTACACCTTC.

The gene calls are TRBV6-1 and TRBJ1-5; TRBD1 agrees at 8 bases. Trimming removed 4 bases from V and 1 base from J; junction bases left unmatched: 9. Germline CDR1 MNHNS, CDR2 SASEGT. The CDR3 length is 17 residues. The CDR3 nucleotides are TGTGCCAGCAGTGCCAGACAGGGGTTTGGGAGCAATCAGCCCCAGCATTTT. This gives the protein CASSARQGFGSNQPQHF.

The CDR3 DNA reads TGCGCCAGCAGTCAATCGCCAAGGTGTAGCGAAAAACTGTTTTTT. This gives the protein CASSQSPRCSEKLFF. This chain connects TRBV23-1 to TRBJ1-4; D remains unclear. TRBV23-1 has ORF status, its function being uncertain. The CDR3 runs to 15 residues. V gave up 0 bases and J gave up 8 bases, with 13 bases separating them.

This chain uses TRBV9 with TRBJ2-7; TRBD2 agrees at 8 bases. This CDR3 has 15 residues. The germline gives CDR1 SGDLS, CDR2 YYNGEE. V was pared by 2 bases and J by 1 base, with 5 bases of the junction left unmatched. The CDR3 loop is CASSVGAGDSYEQYF. DNA for the CDR3: TGTGCCAGCAGCGTGGGAGCGGGGGATTCCTACGAGCAGTACTTC.